Listed here are 18 T cell receptor beta chains from one sample, sequenced in a study of T cells after yellow fever vaccination (dated by TCRdb to the late 2010s). The library was produced with 5' RACE. TCRdb lists the instrument as Illumina NovaSeq 6000. TCRdb trimmed the raw reads at Q25, called clones with MiXCR and kept productive beta chains. Merged by CDR3 protein, the rows form single entries marked with the most common genes and DNA. The sample contains 250,000 to 400,000 distinct CDR3 sequences, around 4.3% of them found a single time. 15% to 20% of the sample is held by the ten biggest clonotypes. The intended sense of this specimen's treatment or condition label: live attenuated yellow fever vaccine strain. Sequencing was performed on PBMCs, taken 15 days after the yellow fever booster vaccination. The receptor source for this set is a man younger than 30 who received the YFV17D yellow fever vaccine.

J is TRBJ2-4 and V is TRBV6-5; D possibly corresponds to TRBD2 (5 bases). Germline assignment: CDR1 MNHEY and CDR2 SVGAGI. The CDR3 has 14 residues. V was cut by 2 bases and J by 7 bases, with 12 bases left in between. CDR3 sequence reads: CASSYVAGGNIQYF. The CDR3 DNA is TGTGCCAGCAGTTACGTGGCAGGCGGGAACATTCAGTACTTC.

This clonotype occurred many times. The chain couples TRBV7-2 to TRBJ2-5; TRBD2 agrees at 14 bases. From germline, CDR1 is SGHTA and CDR2 FQGNSA. Trimming removed 5 bases from V and 5 bases from J; junction bases left unmatched: 4. CDR3 length: 15 amino acids. The CDR3: CASSNRLAGGETQYF. The CDR3 region has the DNA TGTGCCAGCAGCAATAGACTAGCGGGGGGGGAGACCCAGTACTTC.

The V gene is TRBV15, the J gene TRBJ2-3, with 9 bases matching TRBD2. This CDR3 is 17 amino acids long. CDR1 is LNHNV and CDR2 is YYDKDF in the germline V gene (reference sequence). After removal of 0 bases from V and 11 bases from J, the junction contained 15 bases not matched to a gene. CDR3 sequence reads: CATSRDTRGGPGVKQYF. Written as DNA, the CDR3 is TGTGCCACCAGCAGAGATACGCGGGGGGGCCCGGGAGTTAAGCAGTATTTT.

The sample holds a few counts of this clonotype. The CDR3 spells CASSLVPPTGAVTEAFF. Here the CDR3 DNA reads TGCGCCAGCAGCTTGGTCCCGCCAACAGGGGCGGTCACTGAAGCTTTCTTT. The chain has TRBV5-1 and TRBJ1-1, with TRBD1 identical over 7 bases. This CDR3 is built from 17 residues. V shed 0 bases, J shed 4 bases, and the junction held 12 bases outside the gene matches. CDR1 SGHRS and CDR2 YFSETQ come from the germline V gene.

This clonotype was observed a handful of times. The genes are TRBV18 and TRBJ2-7; TRBD1 matches 9 bases. Germline V gives CDR1 KGHSH, CDR2 LQKENI. Trimming took 6 bases from V and 3 from J; bases not matched to a gene: 3. The length of the CDR3 is 13 residues. The CDR3 nucleotides are TGTGCCAGCTCCCGACAGGGGGTCTACGAGCAGTACGTC. Amino acids: CASSRQGVYEQYV.

This clonotype has at least ten counts. This sequence joins TRBV12-3 or TRBV12-4 and TRBJ2-5; D may be TRBD2 (7 bases). The CDR3 runs 14 residues. Trimming shortened V by 5 bases and J by 6 bases, and 16 bases separated the two germline ends. For the CDR3, the DNA is TGTGCCAGCAGTCCAGATAGGGGGGGCAAGACCCAGTACTTC. Protein: CASSPDRGGKTQYF.

This clonotype occurred many times. The V and J genes are TRBV20-1 and TRBJ2-5; the D is unclear. The length of the CDR3 is 13 residues. Germline CDR1 and CDR2: DFQATT and SNEGSKA (reference sequence). V lost 0 bases and J 6 bases, leaving 11 bases between the germline ends. CDR3 DNA: TGCAGTGCTAGAGATCAACAGATACAGACCCAGTACTTC. This translates into CSARDQQIQTQYF.

This clonotype was counted at least ten times. The V call is TRBV11-2, the J call TRBJ2-1; no definite D call. Trimming removed 2 bases at V and 10 bases at J, with 9 bases between. Germline loops: CDR1 SGHAT, CDR2 FQNNGV. This CDR3 has 12 residues. Written as DNA, the CDR3 is TGTGCCAGCAGCTTAATTACGCGAGAGCAGTTCTTC. Translation: CASSLITREQFF.

This clonotype has a count of ten or more. V usage is TRBV29-1 and J usage is TRBJ2-3; 9 bases are a match to TRBD1. Germline-derived CDR1 and CDR2 are SQVTM and ANQGSEA. Trimming at V came to 1 base and at J to 10 bases, leaving 0 bases not matched to a gene. The CDR3 has 11 amino acids. CDR3 sequence: CSVEGDRAQYF. DNA of the CDR3: TGCAGCGTTGAAGGGGACAGGGCGCAGTATTTT.

This clonotype showed up many times. The rearrangement uses TRBV10-1 and TRBJ2-7; D not resolved. The CDR3 is made up of 13 amino acids. Between the trimmed V and J ends, which lost 5 bases and 7 bases, there was a span of 15 bases. Germline V gene lookup returns CDR1 WNHNN and CDR2 SYGVQD (reference sequence). CDR3 in amino acids: CASSRGPLGEQYV. In nucleotides, the CDR3 is TGCGCCAGCAGTCGCGGACCTCTAGGTGAGCAGTACGTC.

Only a few counts were recorded for this clonotype. The chain has TRBV11-2 and TRBJ2-1; 7 nucleotides line up with TRBD2. The V gene's germline CDR1 is SGHAT and CDR2 FQNNGV. This CDR3 contains 14 residues. Unmatched junction bases numbered 8, after V lost 4 bases and J lost 8 bases. The CDR3 DNA sequence: TGTGCCAGCAGCTCGGGACCCAGCGGGGATGAGCAGTTCTTC. Translating it yields CASSSGPSGDEQFF. The variable domain in full, completed from reference TRBV11-2 and TRBJ2-1, reads EAGVAQSPRYKIIEKRQSVAFWCNPISGHATLYWYQQILGQGPKLLIQFQNNGVVDDSQLPKDRFSAERLKGVDSTLKIQPAKLEDSAVYLCASSSGPSGDEQFFGPGTRLTVL.

In its sample, this clonotype was seen many times. The CDR3 bases are TGCGCCAGCAGACGGACAGCCTGGGATGAGCAGTTCTTC. It yields the protein CASRRTAWDEQFF. The rearrangement links TRBV5-1 to TRBJ2-1; D may be TRBD1 (6 bases). Germline loops: CDR1 SGHRS, CDR2 YFSETQ. The CDR3 spans 13 residues. Between the trimmed V and J ends, which lost 5 bases and 8 bases, there was a span of 14 bases.

The chain has TRBV19 and TRBJ1-5, with a possible D match to TRBD1 (5 bases). V was trimmed by 5 bases and J by 0 bases, leaving 17 bases between them. This CDR3 has 17 amino acids. The germline gives CDR1 LNHDA, CDR2 SQIVND (reference sequence). This CDR3 reads CASSPTPRTISNQPQHF. CDR3 in DNA: TGTGCCAGTAGTCCAACACCTCGGACAATTAGCAATCAGCCCCAGCATTTT. Based on the CDR3 plus reference TRBV19 and TRBJ1-5, the full variable domain is DGGITQSPKYLFRKEGQNVTLSCEQNLNHDAMYWYRQDPGQGLRLIYYSQIVNDFQKGDIAEGYSVSREKKESFPLTVTSAQKNPTAFYLCASSPTPRTISNQPQHFGDGTRLSIL.

This chain joins TRBV7-6 and TRBJ2-2; D is possibly TRBD2 (6 bases). There are 15 residues in the CDR3. Trimming left V 5 bases short and J 6 bases short, with 16 bases between. The germline gives CDR1 SGHVS, CDR2 FNYEAQ. The CDR3 sequence is CASSPKGASAGELFF. The CDR3 nucleotides read TGTGCCAGCAGCCCGAAAGGAGCTAGCGCCGGGGAGCTGTTTTTT.

This clonotype showed up many times. V and J are TRBV20-1 and TRBJ2-6; D gene ambiguous. Between the trimmed V and J ends, which lost 0 bases and 0 bases, there was a span of 3 bases. The germline gives CDR1 DFQATT, CDR2 SNEGSKA (reference sequence). CDR3 size: 14 residues. The CDR3 region has the DNA TGCAGTGCTAGAGATTCCTCTGGGGCCAACGTCCTGACTTTC. It is translated as CSARDSSGANVLTF.

Many counts were recorded for this clonotype. In nucleotides, the CDR3 is TGTGCTAGTGGTTTTGGGGACCTTGGCTACACCTTC. This sequence encodes CASGFGDLGYTF. This rearrangement joins TRBV12-5 to TRBJ1-2; TRBD1 is a possible D gene (5 bases). The CDR3 covers 12 residues. The ends were cut back, 3 bases at V and 7 bases at J, with 9 bases in the middle. The germline gives CDR1 LGHNT, CDR2 FRNRAP.

The V call is TRBV12-3 or TRBV12-4, the J call TRBJ1-6; 8 bases map to TRBD1. CDR3 length: 19 residues. The junction had 15 bases not matched to a gene; V was cut back by 5 bases and J by 3 bases. CDR3 sequence (DNA): TGTGCCAGCAGTCCCCAACCCGGACAGGGAGGAGGCTATAATTCACCCCTCCACTTT. Translation gives CASSPQPGQGGGYNSPLHF.

The rearrangement uses TRBV29-1 and TRBJ1-1, with 8 bases matching TRBD1. Germline V gives CDR1 SQVTM, CDR2 ANQGSEA. There are 11 residues in the CDR3. Trimming at V came to 1 base and at J to 11 bases, leaving 3 bases not matched to a gene. The DNA of the CDR3 is TGCAGCGTTGAAGGGACAGGGTCCGCTTTCTTT. Its protein is CSVEGTGSAFF.